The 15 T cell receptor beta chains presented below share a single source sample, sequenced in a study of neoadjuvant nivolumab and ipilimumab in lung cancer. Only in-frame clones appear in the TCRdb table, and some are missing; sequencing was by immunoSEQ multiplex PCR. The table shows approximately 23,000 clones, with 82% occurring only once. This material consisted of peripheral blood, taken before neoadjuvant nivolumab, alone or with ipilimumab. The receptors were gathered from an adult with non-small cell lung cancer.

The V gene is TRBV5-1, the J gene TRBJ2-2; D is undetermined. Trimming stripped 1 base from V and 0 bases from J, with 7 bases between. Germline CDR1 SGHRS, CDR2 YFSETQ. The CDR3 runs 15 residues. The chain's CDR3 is CASSLIEANTGELFF. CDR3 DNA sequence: TGCGCCAGCAGCTTGATAGAGGCGAACACCGGGGAGCTGTTTTTT.

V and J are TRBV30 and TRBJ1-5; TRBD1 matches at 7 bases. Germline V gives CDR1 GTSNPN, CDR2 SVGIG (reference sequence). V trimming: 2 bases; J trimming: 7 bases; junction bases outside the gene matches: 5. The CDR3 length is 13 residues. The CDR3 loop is CAWSPTGKQPQHF. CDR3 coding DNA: TGTGCCTGGAGTCCGACAGGGAAGCAGCCCCAGCATTTT.

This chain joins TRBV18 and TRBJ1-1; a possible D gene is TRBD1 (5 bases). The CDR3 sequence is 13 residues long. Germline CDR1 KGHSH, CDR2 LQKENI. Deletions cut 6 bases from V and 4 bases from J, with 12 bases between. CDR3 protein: CASSAGGGTEAFF. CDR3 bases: TGTGCCAGCTCCGCGGGGGGGGGCACTGAAGCTTTCTTT.

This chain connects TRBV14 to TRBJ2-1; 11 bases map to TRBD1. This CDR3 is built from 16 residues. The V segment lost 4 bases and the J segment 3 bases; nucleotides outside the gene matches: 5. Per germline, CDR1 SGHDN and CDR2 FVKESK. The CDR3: CASSRGQGAGYNEQFF. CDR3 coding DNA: TGTGCCAGCAGCCGCGGACAGGGGGCAGGCTACAATGAGCAGTTCTTC.

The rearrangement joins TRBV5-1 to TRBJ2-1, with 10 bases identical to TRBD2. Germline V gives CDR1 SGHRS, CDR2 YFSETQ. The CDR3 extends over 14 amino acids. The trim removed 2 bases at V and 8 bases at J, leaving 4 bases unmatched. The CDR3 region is CASSLAGGAYEQFF. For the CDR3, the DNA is TGCGCCAGCAGCTTAGCGGGGGGGGCGTATGAGCAGTTCTTC.

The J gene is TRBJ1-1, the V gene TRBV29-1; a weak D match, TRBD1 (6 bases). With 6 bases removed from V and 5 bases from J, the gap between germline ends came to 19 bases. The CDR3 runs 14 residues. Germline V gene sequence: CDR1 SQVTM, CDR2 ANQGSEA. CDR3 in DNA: TGCAGCGTCGGGCTGATACAGGGTGATACTGAAGCTTTCTTT. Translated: CSVGLIQGDTEAFF.

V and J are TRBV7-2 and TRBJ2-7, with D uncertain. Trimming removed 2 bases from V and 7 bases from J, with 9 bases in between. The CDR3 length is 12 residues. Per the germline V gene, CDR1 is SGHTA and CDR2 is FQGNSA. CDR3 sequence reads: CASSLRPAEQYF. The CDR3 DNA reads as TGTGCCAGCAGCTTACGCCCCGCTGAGCAGTACTTC.

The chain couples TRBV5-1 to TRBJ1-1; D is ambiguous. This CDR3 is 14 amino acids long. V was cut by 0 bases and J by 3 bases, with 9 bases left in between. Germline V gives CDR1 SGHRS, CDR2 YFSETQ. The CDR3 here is CASSLGSLYTEAFF. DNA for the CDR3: TGCGCCAGCAGCTTGGGAAGCCTTTACACTGAAGCTTTCTTT.

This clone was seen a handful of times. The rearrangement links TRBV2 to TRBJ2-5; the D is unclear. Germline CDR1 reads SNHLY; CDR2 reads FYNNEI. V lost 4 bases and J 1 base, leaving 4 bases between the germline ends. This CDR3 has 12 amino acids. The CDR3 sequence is CASSVVQETQYF. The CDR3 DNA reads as TGTGCCAGCAGTGTGGTCCAAGAGACCCAGTACTTC.

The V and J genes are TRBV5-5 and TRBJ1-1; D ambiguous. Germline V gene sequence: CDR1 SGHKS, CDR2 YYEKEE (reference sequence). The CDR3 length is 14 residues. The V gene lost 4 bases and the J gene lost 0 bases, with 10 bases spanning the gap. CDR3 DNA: TGTGCCAGCAGCCATTCAGAAATGAACACTGAAGCTTTCTTT. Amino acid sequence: CASSHSEMNTEAFF. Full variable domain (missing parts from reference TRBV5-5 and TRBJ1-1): DAGVTQSPTHLIKTRGQQVTLRCSPISGHKSVSWYQQVLGQGPQFIFQYYEKEERGRGNFPDRFSARQFPNYSSELNVNALLLGDSALYLCASSHSEMNTEAFFGQGTRLTVV.

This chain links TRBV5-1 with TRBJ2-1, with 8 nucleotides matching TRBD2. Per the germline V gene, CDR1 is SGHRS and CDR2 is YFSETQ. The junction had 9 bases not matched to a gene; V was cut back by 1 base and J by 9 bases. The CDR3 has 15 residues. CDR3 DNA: TGCGCCAGCAGCTTGAGCGGGAGTGTTAATGTTGAGCAGTTCTTC. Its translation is CASSLSGSVNVEQFF.

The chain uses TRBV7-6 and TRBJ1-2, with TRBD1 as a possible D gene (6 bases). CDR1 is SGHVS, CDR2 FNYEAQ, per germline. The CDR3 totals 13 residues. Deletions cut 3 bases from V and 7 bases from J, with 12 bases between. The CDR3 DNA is TGTGCCAGCAGCTTGGAGGGGGGTACTGGCTACACCTTC. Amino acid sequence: CASSLEGGTGYTF.

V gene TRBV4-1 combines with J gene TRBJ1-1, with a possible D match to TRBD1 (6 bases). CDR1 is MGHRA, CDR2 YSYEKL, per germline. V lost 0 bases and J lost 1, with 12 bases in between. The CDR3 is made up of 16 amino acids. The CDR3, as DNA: TGCGCCAGCAGCCAAGATCCGGGACAAACGAACACTGAAGCTTTCTTT. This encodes CASSQDPGQTNTEAFF.

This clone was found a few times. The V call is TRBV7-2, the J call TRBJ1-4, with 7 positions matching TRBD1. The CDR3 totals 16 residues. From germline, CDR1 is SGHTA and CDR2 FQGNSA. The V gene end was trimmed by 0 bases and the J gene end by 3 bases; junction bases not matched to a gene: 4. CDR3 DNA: TGTGCCAGCAGCTTAGCACAGGGGAGGGCTAATGAAAAACTGTTTTTT. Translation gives CASSLAQGRANEKLFF. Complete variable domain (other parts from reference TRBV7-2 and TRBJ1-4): GAGVSQSPSNKVTEKGKDVELRCDPISGHTALYWYRQSLGQGLEFLIYFQGNSAPDKSGLPSDRFSAERTGGSVSTLTIQRTQQEDSAVYLCASSLAQGRANEKLFFGSGTQLSVL.

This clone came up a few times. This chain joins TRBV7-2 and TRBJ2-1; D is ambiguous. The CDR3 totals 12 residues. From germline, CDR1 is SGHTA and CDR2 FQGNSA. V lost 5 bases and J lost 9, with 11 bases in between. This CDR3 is CASSGVGAEQFF. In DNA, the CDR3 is TGTGCCAGCAGCGGGGTAGGTGCTGAGCAGTTCTTC.